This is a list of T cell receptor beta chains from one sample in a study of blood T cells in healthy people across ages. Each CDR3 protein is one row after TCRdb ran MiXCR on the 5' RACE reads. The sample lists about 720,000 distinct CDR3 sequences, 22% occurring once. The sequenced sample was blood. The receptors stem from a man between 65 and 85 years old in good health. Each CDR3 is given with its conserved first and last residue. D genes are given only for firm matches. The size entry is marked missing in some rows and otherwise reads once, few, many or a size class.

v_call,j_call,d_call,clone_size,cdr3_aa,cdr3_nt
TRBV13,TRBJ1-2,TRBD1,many,CATKWTGGYEVYGYTF,TGTGCCACAAAATGGACAGGGGGCTATGAGGTCTATGGCTACACCTTC
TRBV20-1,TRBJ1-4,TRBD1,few,CSAKGASNEKLFF,TGCAGTGCGAAGGGGGCTTCTAATGAAAAACTGTTTTTT
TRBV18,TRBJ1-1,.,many,CASSPQGTEAFF,TGTGCCAGCAGTCCACAGGGCACTGAAGCTTTCTTT
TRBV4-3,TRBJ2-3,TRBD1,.,CASSQEYGQGVSDTQYF,TGCGCCAGCAGCCAAGAATACGGACAGGGCGTAAGTGATACGCAGTATTTT
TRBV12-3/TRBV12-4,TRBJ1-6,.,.,CASSNAQLSSYNSPLHF,TGTGCCAGCAGCAACGCACAGCTAAGCTCCTATAATTCACCCCTCCACTTT
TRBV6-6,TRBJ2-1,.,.,CATELGPESYNEQFF,TGTGCCACAGAACTCGGCCCGGAATCCTACAATGAGCAGTTCTTC
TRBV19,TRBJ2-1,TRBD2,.,CASRYLAGNNEQFF,TGTGCCAGTAGATACCTAGCGGGAAACAATGAGCAGTTCTTC
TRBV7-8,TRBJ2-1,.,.,CASMTAALGYNEQFF,TGTGCCAGCATGACCGCGGCCCTAGGGTACAATGAGCAGTTCTTC
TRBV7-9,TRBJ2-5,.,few,CASSVTRDEETQYF,TGTGCCAGCAGCGTTACACGGGACGAAGAGACCCAGTACTTC
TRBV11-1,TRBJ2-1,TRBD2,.,CASSSSSGRPYNEQFF,TGTGCCAGCAGCTCTTCTAGCGGGAGGCCCTACAATGAGCAGTTCTTC
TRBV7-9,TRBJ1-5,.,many,CASSLGPELGNQPQHF,TGTGCCAGCAGCTTAGGTCCGGAGTTGGGCAATCAGCCCCAGCATTTT
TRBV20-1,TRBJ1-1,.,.,CSANVFGAFF,TGCAGTGCTAATGTTTTTGGAGCTTTCTTT
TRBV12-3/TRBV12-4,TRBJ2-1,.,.,CASSIDPASSYNEQFF,TGTGCCAGCAGTATCGACCCTGCCAGCTCCTACAATGAGCAGTTCTTC
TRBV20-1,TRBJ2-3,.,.,CSVKGGINTDTQYF,TGCAGCGTTAAGGGCGGTATCAACACAGATACGCAGTATTTT
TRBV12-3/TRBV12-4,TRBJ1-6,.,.,CASRGLKDSPLHF,TGTGCCAGCAGGGGGCTAAAGGATTCACCCCTCCACTTT
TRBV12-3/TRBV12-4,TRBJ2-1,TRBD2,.,CASSSAGGTLWDEQFF,TGTGCCAGCAGTTCTGCGGGAGGTACCTTGTGGGATGAGCAGTTCTTC
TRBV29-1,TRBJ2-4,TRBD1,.,CSVLRQGKDIQYF,TGCAGCGTCCTTAGACAGGGGAAGGACATTCAGTACTTC